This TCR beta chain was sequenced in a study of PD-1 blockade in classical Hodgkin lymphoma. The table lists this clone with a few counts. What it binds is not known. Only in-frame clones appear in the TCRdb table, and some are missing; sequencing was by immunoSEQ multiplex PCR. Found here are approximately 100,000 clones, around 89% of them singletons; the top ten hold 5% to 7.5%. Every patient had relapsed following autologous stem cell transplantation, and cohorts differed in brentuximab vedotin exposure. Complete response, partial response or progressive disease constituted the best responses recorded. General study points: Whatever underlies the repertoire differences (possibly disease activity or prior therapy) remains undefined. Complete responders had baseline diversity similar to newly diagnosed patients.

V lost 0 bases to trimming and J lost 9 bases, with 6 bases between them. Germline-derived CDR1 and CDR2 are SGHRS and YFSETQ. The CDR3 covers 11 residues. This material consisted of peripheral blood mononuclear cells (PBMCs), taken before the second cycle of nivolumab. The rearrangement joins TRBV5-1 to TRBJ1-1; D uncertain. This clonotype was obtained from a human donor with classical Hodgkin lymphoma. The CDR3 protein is CASSLDLQAFF. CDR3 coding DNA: TGCGCCAGCAGCTTGGACCTACAAGCTTTCTTT.